This TCR beta chain was captured by sequencing in a study of cytomegalovirus exposure and HLA in healthy donors. 60 Vbeta and 13 Jbeta primers were used in PCR. Clones were read by immunoSEQ multiplex PCR, and TCRdb kept only the in-frame ones, dropping some. The sample lists approximately 170,000 clones, about three quarters occurring once. The CDR3 sequence is 17 residues long. The ends were cut back, 0 bases at V and 3 bases at J, with 18 bases in the middle. Germline V gene sequence: CDR1 LGHNA, CDR2 YSLEER. The TCR sequence derives from a female donor in good health and CMV-seronegative. Sequenced sample: PBMCs. The chain uses TRBV4-3 and TRBJ2-7, with a tentative D call TRBD1 (6 bases). The CDR3 nucleotides are TGCGCCAGCAGCCAAGATCGAAGCCCAGGACAGCACTACGAGCAGTACTTC. Protein: CASSQDRSPGQHYEQYF.